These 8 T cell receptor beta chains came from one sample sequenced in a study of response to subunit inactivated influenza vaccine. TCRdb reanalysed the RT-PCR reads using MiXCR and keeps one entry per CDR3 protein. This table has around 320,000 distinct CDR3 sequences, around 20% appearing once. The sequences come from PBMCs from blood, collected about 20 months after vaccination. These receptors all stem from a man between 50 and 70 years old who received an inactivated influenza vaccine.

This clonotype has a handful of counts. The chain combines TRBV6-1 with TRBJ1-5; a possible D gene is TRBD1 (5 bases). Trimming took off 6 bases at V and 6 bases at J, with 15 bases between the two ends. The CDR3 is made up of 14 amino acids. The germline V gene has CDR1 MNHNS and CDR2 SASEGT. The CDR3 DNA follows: TGTGCCAGCAGGCCCGCGGGGGAGGGTCAGCCCCAGCATTTT. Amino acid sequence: CASRPAGEGQPQHF.

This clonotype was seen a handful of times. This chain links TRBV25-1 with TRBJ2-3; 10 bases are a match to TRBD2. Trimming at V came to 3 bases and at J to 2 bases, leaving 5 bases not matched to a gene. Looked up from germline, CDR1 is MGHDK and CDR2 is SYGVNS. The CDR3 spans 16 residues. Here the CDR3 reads CASSDLAGVSTDTQYF. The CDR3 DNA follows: TGTGCCAGCAGTGATCTAGCGGGGGTTTCCACAGATACGCAGTATTTT.

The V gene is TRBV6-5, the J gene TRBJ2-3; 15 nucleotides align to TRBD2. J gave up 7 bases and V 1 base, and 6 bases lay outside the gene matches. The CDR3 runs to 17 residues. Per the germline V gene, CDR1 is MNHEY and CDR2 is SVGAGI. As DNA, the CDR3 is TGTGCCAGCAGTTACTACGGACTAGCGGGGGGGCCATATACGCAGTATTTT. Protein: CASSYYGLAGGPYTQYF.

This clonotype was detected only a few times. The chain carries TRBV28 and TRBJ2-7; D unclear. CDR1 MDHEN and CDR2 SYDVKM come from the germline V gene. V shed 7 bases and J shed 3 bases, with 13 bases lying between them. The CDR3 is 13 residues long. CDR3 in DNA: TGTGCCAGCACCCCGGGCCTAATCTACGAGCAGTACTTC. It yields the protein CASTPGLIYEQYF.

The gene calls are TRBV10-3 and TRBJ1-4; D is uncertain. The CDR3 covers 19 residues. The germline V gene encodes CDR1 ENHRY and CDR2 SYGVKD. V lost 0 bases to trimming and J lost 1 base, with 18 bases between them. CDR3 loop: CAISESSLGLLGTNEKLFF. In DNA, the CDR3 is TGTGCCATCAGTGAGTCTTCACTAGGGCTCTTGGGAACTAATGAAAAACTGTTTTTT.

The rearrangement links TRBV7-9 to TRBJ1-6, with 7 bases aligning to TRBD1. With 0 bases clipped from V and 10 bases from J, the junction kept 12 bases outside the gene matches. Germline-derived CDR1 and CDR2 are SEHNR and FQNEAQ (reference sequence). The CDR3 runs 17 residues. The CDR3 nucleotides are TGTGCCAGCAGCTTAGCCAGGCCGGGACAGAGGGGGTCACCCCTCCACTTT. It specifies CASSLARPGQRGSPLHF.

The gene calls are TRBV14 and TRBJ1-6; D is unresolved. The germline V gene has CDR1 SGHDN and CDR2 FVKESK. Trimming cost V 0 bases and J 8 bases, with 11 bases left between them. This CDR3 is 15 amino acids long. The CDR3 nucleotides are TGTGCCAGCAGCCAAGATCAAGGACGACATTCACCCCTCCACTTT. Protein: CASSQDQGRHSPLHF.

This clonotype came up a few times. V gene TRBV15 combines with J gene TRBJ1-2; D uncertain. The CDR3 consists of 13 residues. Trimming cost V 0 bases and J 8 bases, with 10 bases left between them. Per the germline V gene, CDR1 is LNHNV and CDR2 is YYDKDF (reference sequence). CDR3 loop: CATSRENSRGYTF. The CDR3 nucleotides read TGTGCCACCAGCAGAGAGAACAGTAGGGGCTACACCTTC.